A single T cell receptor (beta chain) is shown here with its context. What it binds is not known. Germline V gene data show CDR1 as SGHRS and CDR2 as YFSETQ. The CDR3 length is 15 residues. Trimming removed 4 bases from V and 1 base from J, with 14 bases in between. This sample was taken from a study of OX40 agonist ivuxolimab in advanced cancers. As for the study in general: Participants averaged approximately 65 years of age (range roughly 23 to 90) and were around 80% male. General observations from the study: Dosing at 0.1 to 3.0 mg/kg was accompanied by clonal expansion of CD4+ and CD8+ blood T cells by week 6. On average, CD8+ T cells showed a greater number of expanded clones than CD4+.

Only in-frame clones appear in the TCRdb table, and some are missing; sequencing was by immunoSEQ multiplex PCR. The table shows roughly 73,000 clones, with roughly 91% occurring only once. The sample was CD4+ or CD8+ T cells sorted from blood, taken in a trial of the OX40 agonist ivuxolimab. This chain uses TRBV5-1 with TRBJ2-5; D might be TRBD1 or TRBD2, each matching 5 bases. This sequence originates from an adult with an advanced solid tumor such as melanoma, head and neck, liver or kidney cancer. The CDR3 nucleotides are TGCGCCAGCAGCGCCTCCGGGACGACCCAAGAGACCCAGTACTTC. Translated: CASSASGTTQETQYF.